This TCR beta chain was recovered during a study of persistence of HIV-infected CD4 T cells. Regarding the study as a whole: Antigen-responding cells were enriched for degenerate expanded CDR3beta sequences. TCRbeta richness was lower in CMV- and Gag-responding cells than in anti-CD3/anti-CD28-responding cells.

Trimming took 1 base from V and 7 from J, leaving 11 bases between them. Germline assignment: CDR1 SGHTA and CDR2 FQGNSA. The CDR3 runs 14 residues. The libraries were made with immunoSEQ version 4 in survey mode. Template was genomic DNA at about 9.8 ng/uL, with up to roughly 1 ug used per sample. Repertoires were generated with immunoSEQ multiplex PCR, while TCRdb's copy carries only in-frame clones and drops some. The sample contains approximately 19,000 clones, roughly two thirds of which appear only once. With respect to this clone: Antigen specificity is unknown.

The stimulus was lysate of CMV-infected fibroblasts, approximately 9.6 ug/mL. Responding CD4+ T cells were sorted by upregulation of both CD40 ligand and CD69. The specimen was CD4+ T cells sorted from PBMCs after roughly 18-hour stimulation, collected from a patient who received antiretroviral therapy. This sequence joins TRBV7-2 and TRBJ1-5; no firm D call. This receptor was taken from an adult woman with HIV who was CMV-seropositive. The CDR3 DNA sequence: TGTGCCAGCAGCTTAGTATCGGCCGGGCAGCCCCAGCATTTT. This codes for CASSLVSAGQPQHF.